Below are 18 T cell receptor beta chains sequenced from a single sample in a study of vaccination and CD4 T cells after COVID-19. These receptors have no known antigen. Oncomine TCR Beta short-read sequencing was applied to DNA from cultured CD4+ T cells. TCRdb used MiXCR to reprocess the PCR reads, holding one entry per CDR3 protein. The sample has around 25,000 distinct CDR3 sequences; 35% to 55% are singletons. Treatment specified: roughly 10-day PBMC culture with coronavirus spike peptide pools or control peptides (ViraFEST assay). Sample: CD4+ T cells from blood, cultured in vitro. Receptors originate from a human donor who had recovered from COVID-19.

This clonotype occurred a few times. This chain connects TRBV6-2 or TRBV6-3 to TRBJ2-4, with D perhaps matching TRBD1 or TRBD2 (6 bases each). The CDR3 spans 13 residues. Germline CDR1 reads MNHEY; CDR2 reads SVGEGT. Trimming cost V 6 bases and J 5 bases, with 11 bases left between them. CDR3 DNA sequence: TGTGCCAGCAGGAACGGGGGCGAAAACATTCAGTACTTC. This gives the protein CASRNGGENIQYF.

The table lists this clonotype with a few counts. The chain recombines TRBV28 with TRBJ2-7; D unclear. The CDR3 totals 11 residues. Germline lookup yields CDR1 MDHEN and CDR2 SYDVKM. Trimming pared 5 bases from V and 3 bases from J, leaving 5 bases between. CDR3 DNA: TGTGCCAGCAGTACCTACTACGAGCAGTACTTC. This gives the protein CASSTYYEQYF. Looking up the rest from reference TRBV28 and TRBJ2-7 gives the full variable domain: DVKVTQSSRYLVKRTGEKVFLECVQDMDHENMFWYRQDPGLGLRLIYFSYDVKMKEKGDIPEGYSVSREKKERFSLILESASTNQTSMYLCASSTYYEQYFGPGTRLTVT.

The chain employs TRBV19 and TRBJ1-5, with a possible D match to TRBD1 (6 bases). This CDR3 spans 14 amino acids. The V end was cut by 7 bases, the J end by 4 bases, with 14 bases between. CDR1 LNHDA and CDR2 SQIVND come from the germline V gene (reference sequence). The CDR3: CASTTARGNQPQHF. In DNA, the CDR3 is TGTGCCAGTACCACCGCGAGGGGGAATCAGCCCCAGCATTTT.

The genes are TRBV28 and TRBJ1-2; possible D gene TRBD1, 5 bases. This CDR3 spans 14 amino acids. CDR1 and CDR2 from the germline V gene are MDHEN and SYDVKM. Trimming stripped 7 bases from V and 6 bases from J, with 18 bases between. The CDR3 region has the DNA TGTGCCAGCATCTGGGGGACCTCAAAGGATGGCTACACCTTC. Translation gives CASIWGTSKDGYTF.

In this sample, this clonotype turned up a few times. V usage is TRBV18 and J usage is TRBJ1-5; D remains ambiguous. V lost 6 bases, J lost 3 bases, and 18 bases lay in between. Per germline, CDR1 KGHSH and CDR2 LQKENI. This CDR3 is built from 16 residues. This CDR3 is CASSLTNHANNQPQHF. CDR3 bases: TGTGCCAGCTCCCTTACTAATCACGCGAACAATCAGCCCCAGCATTTT.

V usage is TRBV7-9 and J usage is TRBJ2-7; perhaps TRBD2 as D (6 bases). V was cut by 8 bases and J by 6 bases, with 14 bases left in between. Germline V gene sequence: CDR1 SEHNR, CDR2 FQNEAQ (reference sequence). The CDR3 is 12 residues long. The CDR3, as DNA: TGTGCCAGCGCGACGGGAGCCGGCGAGCAGTACTTC. Translation: CASATGAGEQYF.

The V call is TRBV20-1, the J call TRBJ2-3; a possible D gene is TRBD2 (6 bases). V was pared by 7 bases and J by 1 base, with 12 bases between. The CDR3 is made up of 13 amino acids. Germline lookup yields CDR1 DFQATT and CDR2 SNEGSKA (reference sequence). The CDR3 loop reads CSGSLARTDTQYF. In DNA form, the CDR3 reads TGCAGTGGTAGTCTAGCGCGCACAGATACGCAGTATTTT.

V is TRBV7-2 and J is TRBJ1-5, with D maybe TRBD1 (5 bases). Germline V gives CDR1 SGHTA, CDR2 FQGNSA. The V end was cut by 2 bases, the J end by 1 base, with 15 bases between. The CDR3 extends over 17 amino acids. CDR3 sequence: CASSLTIGGRSNQPQHF. CDR3 in DNA: TGTGCCAGCAGCTTAACCATCGGGGGGAGAAGCAATCAGCCCCAGCATTTT.

This clonotype was detected a few times. The rearrangement links TRBV20-1 to TRBJ1-2, with TRBD1 as a possible D gene (5 bases). The germline V gene encodes CDR1 DFQATT and CDR2 SNEGSKA (reference sequence). V lost 3 bases, J lost 2 bases, and 25 bases lay in between. The CDR3 is made up of 18 amino acids. CDR3 sequence: CSASLPRAGLSLNYGYTF. DNA of the CDR3: TGCAGTGCTAGCCTACCCAGGGCTGGTCTTAGTTTGAACTATGGCTACACCTTC.

In its sample, this clonotype was seen a few times. The chain carries TRBV28 and TRBJ1-5, with D uncertain. CDR3 length equals 13 residues. Germline V lookup: CDR1 MDHEN, CDR2 SYDVKM. V lost 5 bases and J lost 7, with 12 bases in between. The CDR3 nucleotides are TGTGCCAGCAGTCCACCTGCACCCCAGCCCCAGCATTTT. Protein: CASSPPAPQPQHF.

This clonotype was picked up a small number of times. The chain couples TRBV2 to TRBJ1-1; D is perhaps TRBD1 (5 bases). Germline values: CDR1 SNHLY, CDR2 FYNNEI. The V end was cut by 6 bases, the J end by 6 bases, with 17 bases between. The CDR3 totals 14 residues. The CDR3 DNA reads as TGTGCCAGCAGAGGAAGGACTGGGACGGCTGAAGCTTTCTTT. It specifies CASRGRTGTAEAFF.

The V and J genes are TRBV6-1 and TRBJ2-5, with 9 bases aligning to TRBD1. Germline V gene sequence: CDR1 MNHNS, CDR2 SASEGT. The trim removed 5 bases at V and 2 bases at J, leaving 6 bases unmatched. This CDR3 contains 15 residues. CDR3 region: CASSRTGTGQETQYF. The CDR3, as DNA: TGTGCCAGCAGTAGGACCGGGACAGGGCAAGAGACCCAGTACTTC.

The rearrangement uses TRBV24-1 and TRBJ2-1; D is perhaps TRBD1 or TRBD2 (5 bases each). The CDR3 runs 15 residues. CDR1 is KGHDR, CDR2 SFDVKD, per germline. V was shortened by 8 bases and J by 5 bases, with 18 bases between the two germline ends. CDR3 coding DNA: TGTGCCACCACCGCGGGCAGGGCCACCAACAATGAGCAGTTCTTC. This translates into CATTAGRATNNEQFF.

The V call is TRBV6-1, the J call TRBJ1-3; TRBD1 matches at 8 bases. Germline V gene lookup returns CDR1 MNHNS and CDR2 SASEGT. The CDR3 is 14 amino acids. The ends lost 7 bases at V and 2 bases at J; junction bases unmatched: 4. The CDR3 region is CASNQGAPGNTIYF. CDR3 in DNA: TGTGCCAGCAACCAGGGGGCGCCTGGAAACACCATATATTTT.

In its sample, this clonotype was seen once. This chain connects TRBV10-1 to TRBJ1-1; D remains unclear. This CDR3 comprises 15 residues. Trimming took off 0 bases at V and 0 bases at J, with 8 bases between the two ends. Germline CDR1 and CDR2: WNHNN and SYGVQD (reference sequence). The CDR3 nucleotides are TGCGCCAGCAGTGAGTCGGCCGGAATGAACACTGAAGCTTTCTTT. Amino acids: CASSESAGMNTEAFF.

The rearrangement joins TRBV4-3 to TRBJ2-7; 9 bases align to TRBD1. This CDR3 contains 17 residues. Germline V CDR1 and CDR2: LGHNA, YSLEER. V trimming: 0 bases; J trimming: 2 bases; junction bases outside the gene matches: 8. The CDR3 region is CASSQEPVGTGTYEQYF. CDR3 sequence (DNA): TGCGCCAGCAGCCAAGAGCCCGTTGGGACAGGGACCTACGAGCAGTACTTC.

The chain is built from TRBV6-4 and TRBJ2-2; D perhaps matches TRBD2 (6 bases). V shed 6 bases and J shed 4 bases, with 18 bases lying between them. CDR1 and CDR2 (germline): MRHNA, SNTAGT. This CDR3 region has 16 residues. CDR3 bases: TGTGCCAGCAGCCCCGAGGGAGGACCAGGCACCGGGGAGCTGTTTTTT. It specifies CASSPEGGPGTGELFF.

The chain employs TRBV28 and TRBJ1-2, with a weak D call TRBD1 (5 bases). Trimming removed 5 bases at V and 4 bases at J, with 8 bases between. The length of the CDR3 is 12 residues. CDR1 MDHEN and CDR2 SYDVKM come from the germline V gene. The DNA of the CDR3 is TGTGCCAGCAGTCCCCAGGGCTATGGCTACACCTTC. Protein sequence: CASSPQGYGYTF.